This record covers a single T cell receptor (beta chain). The data derive from a study of blood T cell repertoires in COVID-19. The V segment lost 2 bases and the J segment 2 bases; nucleotides outside the gene matches: 5. Per germline, CDR1 MNHNS and CDR2 SASEGT. The CDR3 consists of 15 residues. How the authors handled the data: Estimated nucleated cell counts came from reference gene primer amplification. Sequenced by immunoSEQ multiplex PCR; TCRdb stores in-frame clones only, minus some. V and J calls and clone size are those listed in that table; D and trimming were worked out from the DNA. The sample records 70,000 to 85,000 clones, roughly nine tenths being singletons.

Sequenced sample: peripheral blood. The clonotype originates from a woman aged 55-70 years with acute or convalescent COVID-19. The rearrangement links TRBV6-1 to TRBJ2-7, with TRBD1 identical over 8 bases. CDR3: CASSEPGQAPYEQYF. In DNA, the CDR3 is TGTGCCAGCAGTGAACCGGGACAGGCCCCCTACGAGCAGTACTTC.